The present TCR beta chain was sequenced within a study of blood T cell repertoires in COVID-19 (dated by TCRdb to about 2020). Background for the entire study: Samples from collaborators originated in the United States, Italy and Spain and spanned both the acute and convalescent phases of COVID-19. The material from the prospective study consisted of cDNA or gDNA derived from T cells, B-cell-depleted T cells, or PBMCs. Deeply sampled blood TCRbeta repertoires from subjects exposed to, actively infected with, or recovered from COVID-19 were included in the dataset. Where available, HLA class I and class II types were taken from metadata supplied by the sample provider and were not determined by assay-based typing. The repertoires were released in a freely available public database intended as a resource for research on the immune response to SARS-CoV-2. A de-identified subject ID, COVID-19 status, age in years and sex were almost always included in the sample metadata. Samples came from the ongoing ImmuneRACE study (first 160 participants) plus 1,254 subjects from 6 global collaborators.

On this clone: Its antigen target is currently unknown. Base qualities are missing; no much larger clone stands one base away.

The investigation overall reported the following: The amount of clinical and demographic metadata varied by source and participant and was provided uncurated.

Collaborating institutions collected whole blood in K2EDTA tubes following their own protocols. For TCRbeta analysis, collaborators shipped samples as frozen whole blood, isolated PBMCs, or DNA extracted from either of those sample types. TCRbeta CDR3 regions were amplified from genomic DNA using the immunoSEQ Assay, a bias-controlled multiplex PCR. The authors' analysis ran thus. The number of nucleated cells in each sample was estimated by amplification of reference gene primers within the assay. To quantify the absolute abundance of each unique TCRbeta CDR3 rearrangement, sequence reads were collapsed and filtered. For each sample, productive Simpson clonality was calculated as the square root of Simpson's diversity index over productive rearrangements. The source is immuneACCESS, and TCRdb retained only in-frame sequences with V and J called. Part of the clones is not carried over; for the studies checked, unresolved V genes explain less than half of this, and the remainder is unexplained. Clone size and the V and J calls come from that table; the DNA yielded D and trimming. The sample table contains over 600,000 clones; only one count was recorded for about 90% of them. The ten largest clones represent 0.2% to 0.3% of the sample.

Germline trimming: 4 bases from V, 4 bases from J; junction bases outside gene matches: 9. CDR1 KGHDR and CDR2 SFDVKD were looked up in the germline V gene. Counted from cysteine to phenylalanine, this CDR3 has 16 amino acids. Only the CDR3 DNA is retained, 48 bases long and in frame from the first base. Sequenced sample: peripheral blood. The source is a woman aged 18-35 years with acute or convalescent COVID-19. The rearrangement joined TRBV24-1 to TRBJ2-7; 10 nucleotides in the junction match TRBD1. The DNA sequence is TGTGCCACCAGTGAGAGCCCGGGACAGGGGAAATACGAGCAGTACTTC. Its protein reads: CATSESPGQGKYEQYF.